This passage covers 18 T cell receptor beta chains from one sample sequenced in a study of cytomegalovirus exposure and HLA in healthy donors. 13 Jbeta primers and 60 Vbeta primers were used for the PCR. Produced via immunoSEQ multiplex PCR; TCRdb's table is partial and in-frame only. Of around 130,000 clones in the sample, just under 80% are singletons; the top ten hold approximately 1.8%. The sequenced sample consisted of PBMCs. The receptors originated from a woman in her thirties or forties in good health and CMV-seronegative.

CDR3 loop: CASSSQTGGGQPQHF. The CDR3 nucleotides are TGTGCCAGCAGTTCCCAGACAGGGGGCGGGCAGCCCCAGCATTTT. The chain links TRBV28 to TRBJ1-5; 10 nucleotides agree with TRBD1. V shed 4 bases and J 7 bases; nucleotides not matched to a gene: 7. The CDR3 covers 15 residues. CDR1 is MDHEN and CDR2 is SYDVKM in the germline V gene.

V usage is TRBV2 and J usage is TRBJ1-2; 9 bases line up with TRBD1. Unmatched junction bases numbered 7, after V lost 4 bases and J lost 4 bases. The CDR3 contains 15 residues. Germline V CDR1 and CDR2: SNHLY, FYNNEI. CDR3 DNA: TGTGCCAGCAGTGCACAGGGGGCGGCCGGCTATGGCTACACCTTC. Translated, it gives CASSAQGAAGYGYTF.

The rearrangement links TRBV7-8 to TRBJ2-7, with D possibly matching TRBD1 (6 bases). Trimming shortened V by 0 bases and J by 7 bases, and 13 bases separated the two germline ends. The CDR3 spans 14 residues. Per germline, CDR1 SGHVS and CDR2 FQNEAQ. Here the CDR3 reads CASSLADRPGEQYF. CDR3 sequence (DNA): TGTGCCAGCAGCTTAGCTGACAGGCCTGGGGAGCAGTACTTC.

This clone came up a few times. The chain recombines TRBV29-1 with TRBJ1-2, with D hard to call. Trimming took 0 bases from V and 2 from J, leaving 10 bases between them. Germline-derived CDR1 and CDR2 are SQVTM and ANQGSEA. There are 14 residues in the CDR3. In DNA, the CDR3 is TGCAGCGTTGAAGATCGGGTAGGAAACTATGGCTACACCTTC. This gives the protein CSVEDRVGNYGYTF.

The chain is built from TRBV6-1 and TRBJ2-3, with 10 bases aligning to TRBD1. J gave up 5 bases and V 5 bases, and 1 base lay outside the gene matches. From germline, CDR1 is MNHNS and CDR2 SASEGT. The CDR3 length is 13 residues. The CDR3, as DNA: TGTGCCAGCAGTCGGGACAGGGGAGATACGCAGTATTTT. Its protein product is CASSRDRGDTQYF.

V and J are TRBV15 and TRBJ2-4, with TRBD2 matching 7 bases. The CDR3 covers 16 residues. V gave up 6 bases and J gave up 7 bases; unmatched junction bases: 15. The germline gives CDR1 LNHNV, CDR2 YYDKDF (reference sequence). This CDR3 reads CATSPGGGGQRNIQYF. In nucleotides, the CDR3 is TGTGCCACCAGTCCGGGAGGAGGAGGGCAAAGGAACATTCAGTACTTC.

The chain has TRBV10-3 and TRBJ1-1, with D maybe TRBD1 (6 bases). Trimming shortened V by 8 bases and J by 6 bases, and 13 bases separated the two germline ends. The CDR3 is 12 amino acids. Per germline, CDR1 ENHRY and CDR2 SYGVKD. This chain's CDR3 is CAIRQGKAEAFF. CDR3 in DNA: TGTGCCATCCGGCAGGGGAAGGCTGAAGCTTTCTTT.

This chain uses TRBV10-1 with TRBJ2-7; maybe TRBD1 (5 bases). CDR1 and CDR2 (germline): WNHNN, SYGVQD (reference sequence). Trimming took off 5 bases at V and 7 bases at J, with 15 bases between the two ends. CDR3 length equals 13 residues. The CDR3: CASSRQGTQEQYF. The CDR3 DNA reads TGCGCCAGCAGTCGGCAGGGCACGCAGGAGCAGTACTTC.

The rearrangement links TRBV27 to TRBJ2-3; D is unclear. Trimming removed 3 bases at V and 1 base at J, with 5 bases between. Germline CDR1 MNHEY, CDR2 SMNVEV (reference sequence). The CDR3 loop spans 13 amino acids. The CDR3: CASSFTRTDTQYF. DNA for the CDR3: TGTGCCAGCAGTTTCACTCGCACAGATACGCAGTATTTT.

The rearrangement joins TRBV4-1 to TRBJ1-1; 7 bases fit TRBD1. The CDR3 is 15 residues long. Looked up from germline, CDR1 is MGHRA and CDR2 is YSYEKL. J gave up 1 base and V 3 bases, and 5 bases lay outside the gene matches. The CDR3 region is CASSQEDRPNTEAFF. In nucleotides, the CDR3 is TGCGCCAGCAGCCAGGAGGACAGGCCGAACACTGAAGCTTTCTTT.

This clone was recorded once. The J gene is TRBJ1-1, the V gene TRBV9; 9 bases map to TRBD1. From germline, CDR1 is SGDLS and CDR2 YYNGEE. CDR3 length equals 16 residues. Losses at the gene ends were 6 bases for V and 1 base for J; bases not matched to a gene: 10. The CDR3 loop reads CASNPGTGKPNTEAFF. The CDR3 DNA is TGTGCCAGCAACCCCGGGACAGGGAAACCGAACACTGAAGCTTTCTTT.

The V call is TRBV9, the J call TRBJ2-5; a weak D match, TRBD2 (5 bases). Germline loops: CDR1 SGDLS, CDR2 YYNGEE. The CDR3 is 13 residues long. V gave up 6 bases and J gave up 1 base, with 10 bases separating them. The CDR3 bases are TGTGCCAGCACCCCGGGGTTCCAAGAGACCCAGTACTTC. Its translation: CASTPGFQETQYF.

This chain connects TRBV7-8 to TRBJ1-5; 9 nucleotides agree with TRBD1. J gave up 0 bases and V 5 bases, and 2 bases lay outside the gene matches. This CDR3 region has 15 residues. Germline-derived CDR1 and CDR2 are SGHVS and FQNEAQ. CDR3 in amino acids: CASSRDRASNQPQHF. Here the CDR3 DNA reads TGTGCCAGCAGCCGGGACAGGGCTAGCAATCAGCCCCAGCATTTT.

The DNA for the CDR3 is TGTGCCAGCAGCCCTACGGGGGCCGGGGAGCTGTTTTTT. Its translation: CASSPTGAGELFF. The V call is TRBV2, the J call TRBJ2-2; tentative D call: TRBD2 (6 bases). The germline gives CDR1 SNHLY, CDR2 FYNNEI. CDR3 length: 13 residues. The V end lost 6 bases, the J end lost 6 bases, and 11 bases lay between the germline ends.

V and J are TRBV6-1 and TRBJ1-1; 7 positions agree with TRBD1. V lost 5 bases and J lost 6; bases outside the gene matches: 12. Germline CDR1 MNHNS, CDR2 SASEGT. The CDR3 contains 15 residues. CDR3 DNA sequence: TGTGCCAGCAGTTTTACGACAGGGTCTATAGCTGAAGCTTTCTTT. It encodes CASSFTTGSIAEAFF.

There are a few counts of this clone. This chain connects TRBV5-1 to TRBJ2-5; weak D call: TRBD1 (6 bases). The CDR3 runs to 14 residues. Germline assignment: CDR1 SGHRS and CDR2 YFSETQ. Trimming took 2 bases from V and 3 from J, leaving 11 bases between them. The DNA for the CDR3 is TGCGCCAGCAGCTTAGGACAGAAAAAAGAGACCCAGTACTTC. It is translated as CASSLGQKKETQYF.

This rearrangement joins TRBV5-4 to TRBJ1-2; 7 nucleotides match TRBD1. CDR1 SGHNT and CDR2 YYREEE come from the germline V gene (reference sequence). The CDR3 spans 14 residues. Trimming took 2 bases from V and 8 from J; bases not matched to a gene: 9. Written as DNA, the CDR3 is TGTGCCAGCAGCTTAGGGTATACAGGGGACGGCTACACCTTC. Residues: CASSLGYTGDGYTF.

The rearrangement uses TRBV27 and TRBJ1-1, with D unclear. The germline V gene encodes CDR1 MNHEY and CDR2 SMNVEV (reference sequence). The CDR3 has 16 residues. Deletions cut 5 bases from V and 8 bases from J, with 24 bases between. In nucleotides, the CDR3 is TGTGCCAGCAGTCCTCTAACCTCAGACCGGGGATTCGAAGCTTTCTTT. Translation gives CASSPLTSDRGFEAFF.